This T cell receptor (beta chain) was retrieved from a study of type 1 regulatory T cells (dated by TCRdb to the early 2020s). Study-level background: The study characterized an in vitro protocol that generated a Tr1-enriched, alloantigen-specific CD4 T cell product named T-allo10. T-allo10 was being tested clinically in patients with hematological malignancies who were undergoing allogeneic hematopoietic stem cell transplantation.

The CDR3, from cysteine to phenylalanine, totals 15 residues. Left in the record is the CDR3 DNA by itself, 45 bases read in frame from the first base. Trimming takes 4 bases off V and 5 bases off J; junction bases not matched to a gene: 10. The germline V gene encodes CDR1 SGHTA and CDR2 FQGNSA. In the case of this clonotype: What this receptor recognizes is not known. Base qualities are not provided; no much larger clone lies one nucleotide away.

For sequencing, an Illumina MiSeq was employed. The raw public reads went through TCRdb reprocessing: fastp at Q25, MiXCR clone calling, in-frame beta chains kept. Rows are combined by CDR3 protein, so each entry shows the most common genes and DNA. The sample includes 80,000 to 100,000 distinct CDR3 sequences, with about a third observed a single time. 2% to 2.5% of the sample is taken by the ten largest. This clonotype was obtained from a human donor in good health. Sequencing used CD4+ T cells, either the whole sample or a sorted fraction (not recorded which). The V and J segments used are TRBV7-2 and TRBJ2-5; 7 central nucleotides agree with TRBD2. The bases are TGTGCCAGCAGCTCCGATAGCGGGTGGTGGGAGACCCAGTACTTC. Its protein reads: CASSSDSGWWETQYF.